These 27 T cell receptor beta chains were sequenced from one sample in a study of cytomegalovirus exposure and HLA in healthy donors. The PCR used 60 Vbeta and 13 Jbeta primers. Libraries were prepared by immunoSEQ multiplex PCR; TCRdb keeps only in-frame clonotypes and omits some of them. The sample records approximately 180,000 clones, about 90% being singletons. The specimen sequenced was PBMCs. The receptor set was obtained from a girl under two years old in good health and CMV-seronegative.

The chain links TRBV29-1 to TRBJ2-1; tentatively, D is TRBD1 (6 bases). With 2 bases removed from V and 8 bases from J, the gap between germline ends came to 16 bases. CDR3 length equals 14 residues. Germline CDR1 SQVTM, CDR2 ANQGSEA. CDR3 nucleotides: TGCAGCGTTGAACGGCAGGGGTCGTACGATGAGCAGTTCTTC. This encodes CSVERQGSYDEQFF.

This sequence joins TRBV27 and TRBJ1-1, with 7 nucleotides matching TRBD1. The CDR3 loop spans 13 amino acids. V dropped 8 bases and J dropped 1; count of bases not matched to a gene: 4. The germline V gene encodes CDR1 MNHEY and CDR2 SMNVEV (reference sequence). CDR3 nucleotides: TGTGCCAGCTGGGACAGAGGGAACACTGAAGCTTTCTTT. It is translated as CASWDRGNTEAFF.

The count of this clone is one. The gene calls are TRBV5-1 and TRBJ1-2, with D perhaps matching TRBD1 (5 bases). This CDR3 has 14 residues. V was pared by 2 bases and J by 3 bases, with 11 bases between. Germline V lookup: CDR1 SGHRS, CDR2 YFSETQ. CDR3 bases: TGCGCCAGCAGCTTCGCGGACACCTACTATGGCTACACCTTC. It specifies CASSFADTYYGYTF. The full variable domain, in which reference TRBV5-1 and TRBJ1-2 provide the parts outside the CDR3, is KAGVTQTPRYLIKTRGQQVTLSCSPISGHRSVSWYQQTPGQGLQFLFEYFSETQRNKGNFPGRFSGRQFSNSRSEMNVSTLELGDSALYLCASSFADTYYGYTFGSGTRLTVV.

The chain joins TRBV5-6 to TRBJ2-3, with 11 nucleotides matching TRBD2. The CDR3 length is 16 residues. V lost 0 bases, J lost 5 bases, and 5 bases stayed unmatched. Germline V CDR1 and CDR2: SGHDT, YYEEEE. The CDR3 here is CASSLVSGGAIDTQYF. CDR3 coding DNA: TGTGCCAGCAGCTTGGTTAGCGGGGGGGCCATAGATACGCAGTATTTT.

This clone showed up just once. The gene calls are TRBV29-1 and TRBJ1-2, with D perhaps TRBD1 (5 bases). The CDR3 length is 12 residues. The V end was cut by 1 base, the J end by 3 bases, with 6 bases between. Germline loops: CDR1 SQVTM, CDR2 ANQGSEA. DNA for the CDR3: TGCAGCGTTGAAGGGGGGGACTATGGCTACACCTTC. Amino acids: CSVEGGDYGYTF.

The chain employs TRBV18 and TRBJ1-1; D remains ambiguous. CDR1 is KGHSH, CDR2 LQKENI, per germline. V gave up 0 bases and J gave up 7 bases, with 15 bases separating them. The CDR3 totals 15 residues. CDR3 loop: CASSPPGPGSNEAFF. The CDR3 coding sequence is TGTGCCAGCTCACCACCGGGTCCGGGGTCTAATGAAGCTTTCTTT.

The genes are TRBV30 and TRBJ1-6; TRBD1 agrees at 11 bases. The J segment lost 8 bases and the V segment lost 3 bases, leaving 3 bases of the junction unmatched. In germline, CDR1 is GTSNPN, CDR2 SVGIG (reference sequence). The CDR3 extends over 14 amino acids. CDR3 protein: CAWSPGQGDSPLHF. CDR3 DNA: TGTGCCTGGAGCCCGGGACAGGGGGATTCACCCCTCCACTTT.

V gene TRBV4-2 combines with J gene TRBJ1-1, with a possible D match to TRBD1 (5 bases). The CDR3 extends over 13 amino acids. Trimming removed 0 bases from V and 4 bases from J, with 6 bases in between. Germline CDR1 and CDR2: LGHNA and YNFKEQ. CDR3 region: CASSQEDITEAFF. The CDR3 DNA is TGTGCCAGCAGCCAAGAGGACATCACTGAAGCTTTCTTT.

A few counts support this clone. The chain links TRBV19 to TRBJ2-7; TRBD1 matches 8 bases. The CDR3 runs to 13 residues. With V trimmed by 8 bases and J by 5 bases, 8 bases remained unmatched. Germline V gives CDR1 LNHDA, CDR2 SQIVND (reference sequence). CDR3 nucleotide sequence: TGTGCCAGTCGACAGGGGTCCATCAACGAGCAGTACTTC. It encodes CASRQGSINEQYF.

Here the CDR3 DNA reads TGTGCCAGCAGCTCAAGACTAGCGGGAGTTTTGCAGTATTTT. It encodes CASSSRLAGVLQYF. The chain carries TRBV5-6 and TRBJ2-3, with 12 bases lining up with TRBD2. CDR1 is SGHDT, CDR2 YYEEEE, per germline. There are 14 residues in the CDR3. The V gene end was trimmed by 3 bases and the J gene end by 11 bases; junction bases not matched to a gene: 7.

The CDR3 DNA sequence: TGTGCCAGCAGTGAAGTTATGGACAGGGTGAGCAATCAGCCCCAGCATTTT. Its translation is CASSEVMDRVSNQPQHF. This chain joins TRBV6-1 and TRBJ1-5; the match to TRBD1 covers 8 bases. The junction had 6 bases not matched to a gene; V was cut back by 1 base and J by 1 base. This CDR3 contains 17 residues. Germline CDR1 reads MNHNS; CDR2 reads SASEGT.

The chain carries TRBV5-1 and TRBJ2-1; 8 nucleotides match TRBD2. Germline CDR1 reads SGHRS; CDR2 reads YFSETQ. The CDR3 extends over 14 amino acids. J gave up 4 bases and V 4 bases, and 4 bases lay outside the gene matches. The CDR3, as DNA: TGCGCCAGCAGCGTAGGCGGGGGGTACAATGAGCAGTTCTTC. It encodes CASSVGGGYNEQFF.

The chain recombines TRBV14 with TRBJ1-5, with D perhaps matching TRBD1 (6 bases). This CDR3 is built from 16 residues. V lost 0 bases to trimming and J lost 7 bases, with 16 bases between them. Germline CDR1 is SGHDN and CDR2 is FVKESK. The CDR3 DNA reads TGTGCCAGCAGCCAAGAGGGGGCGCACGGAAGGCAGCCCCAGCATTTT. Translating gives CASSQEGAHGRQPQHF.

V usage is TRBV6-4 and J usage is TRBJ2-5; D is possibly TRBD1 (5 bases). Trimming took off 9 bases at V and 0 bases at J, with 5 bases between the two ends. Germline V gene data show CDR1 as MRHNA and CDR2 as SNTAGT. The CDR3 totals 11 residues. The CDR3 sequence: CARQDQETQYF. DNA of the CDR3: TGTGCCAGACAGGACCAAGAGACCCAGTACTTC.

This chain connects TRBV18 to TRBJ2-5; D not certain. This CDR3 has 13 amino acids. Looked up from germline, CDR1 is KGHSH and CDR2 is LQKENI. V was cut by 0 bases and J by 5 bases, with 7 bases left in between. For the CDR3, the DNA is TGTGCCAGCTCACCACCGTTTCTGGAGACCCAGTACTTC. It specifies CASSPPFLETQYF. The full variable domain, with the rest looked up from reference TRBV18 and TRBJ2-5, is NAGVMQNPRHLVRRRGQEARLRCSPMKGHSHVYWYRQLPEEGLKFMVYLQKENIIDESGMPKERFSAEFPKEGPSILRIQQVVRGDSAAYFCASSPPFLETQYFGPGTRLLVL.

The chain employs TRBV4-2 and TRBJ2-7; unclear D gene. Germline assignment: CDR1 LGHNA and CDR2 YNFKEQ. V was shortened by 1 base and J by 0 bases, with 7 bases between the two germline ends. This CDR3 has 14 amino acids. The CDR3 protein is CASSQGRSSYEQYF. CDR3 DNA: TGTGCCAGCAGCCAAGGGCGGTCCTCCTACGAGCAGTACTTC.

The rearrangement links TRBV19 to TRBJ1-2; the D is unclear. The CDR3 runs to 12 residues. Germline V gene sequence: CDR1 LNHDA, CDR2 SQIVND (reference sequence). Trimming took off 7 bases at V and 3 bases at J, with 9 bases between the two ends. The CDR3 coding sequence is TGTGCCAGTACCCCGGACTACTATGGCTACACCTTC. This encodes CASTPDYYGYTF.

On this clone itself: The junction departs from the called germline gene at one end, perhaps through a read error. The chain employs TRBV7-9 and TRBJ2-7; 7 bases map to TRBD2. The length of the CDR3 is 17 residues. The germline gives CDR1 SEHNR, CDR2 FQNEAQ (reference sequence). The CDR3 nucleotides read TGTTCCAGCAGCTTAAATCCCACCCGGGGGGTAATCTACGAGCAGTACTTC. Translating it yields CSSSLNPTRGVIYEQYF.

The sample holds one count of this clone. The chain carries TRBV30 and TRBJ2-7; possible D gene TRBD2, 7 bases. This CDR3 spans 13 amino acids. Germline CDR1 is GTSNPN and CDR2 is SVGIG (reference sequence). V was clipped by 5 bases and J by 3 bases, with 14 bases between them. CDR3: CAWGMGGLYEQYF. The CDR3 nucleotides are TGTGCCTGGGGGATGGGGGGGCTCTACGAGCAGTACTTC.

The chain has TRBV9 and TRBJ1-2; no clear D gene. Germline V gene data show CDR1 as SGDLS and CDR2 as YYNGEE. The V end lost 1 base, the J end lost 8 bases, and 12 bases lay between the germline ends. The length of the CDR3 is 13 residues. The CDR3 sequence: CASSVRDRGGYTF. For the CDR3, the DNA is TGTGCCAGCAGCGTAAGGGATCGAGGGGGCTACACCTTC.

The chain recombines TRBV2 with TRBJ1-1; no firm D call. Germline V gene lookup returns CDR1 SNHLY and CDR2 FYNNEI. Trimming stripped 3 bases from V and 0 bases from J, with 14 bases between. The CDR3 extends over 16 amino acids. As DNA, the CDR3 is TGTGCCAGCAGTGAGGAACAGCCCAAGTTGAACACTGAAGCTTTCTTT. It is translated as CASSEEQPKLNTEAFF.

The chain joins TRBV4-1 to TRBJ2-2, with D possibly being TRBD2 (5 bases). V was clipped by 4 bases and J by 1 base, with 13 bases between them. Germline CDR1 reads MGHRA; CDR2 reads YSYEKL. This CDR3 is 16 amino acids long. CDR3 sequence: CASSRIGLKNTGELFF. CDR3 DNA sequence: TGCGCCAGCAGCCGAATTGGACTGAAGAACACCGGGGAGCTGTTTTTT.

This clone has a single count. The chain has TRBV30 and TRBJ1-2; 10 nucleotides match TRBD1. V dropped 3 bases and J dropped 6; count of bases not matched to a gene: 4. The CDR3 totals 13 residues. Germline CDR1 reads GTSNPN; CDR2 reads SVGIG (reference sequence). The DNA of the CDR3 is TGTGCCTGGAGCCCCGGACAGGGGGATGGCTACACCTTC. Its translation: CAWSPGQGDGYTF.

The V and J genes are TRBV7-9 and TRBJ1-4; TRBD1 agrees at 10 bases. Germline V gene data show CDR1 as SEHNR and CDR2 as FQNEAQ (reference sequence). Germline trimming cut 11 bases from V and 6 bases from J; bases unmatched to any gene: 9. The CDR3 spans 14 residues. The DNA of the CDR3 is TGTGCCGCCGGAACCGGGACAGGGGATGAAAAACTGTTTTTT. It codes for CAAGTGTGDEKLFF.

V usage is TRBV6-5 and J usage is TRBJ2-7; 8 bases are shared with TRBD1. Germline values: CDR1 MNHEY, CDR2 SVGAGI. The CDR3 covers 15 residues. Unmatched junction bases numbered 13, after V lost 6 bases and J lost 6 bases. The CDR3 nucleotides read TGTGCCAGCAGGTACCAGGGACAGGTGTCGCTCGAGCAGTACTTC. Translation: CASRYQGQVSLEQYF.

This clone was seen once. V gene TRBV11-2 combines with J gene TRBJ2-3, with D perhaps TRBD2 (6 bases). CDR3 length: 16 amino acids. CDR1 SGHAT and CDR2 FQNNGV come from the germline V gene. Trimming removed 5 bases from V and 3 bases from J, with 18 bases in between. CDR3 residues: CASSKITGSPTDTQYF. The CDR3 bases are TGTGCCAGCAGCAAAATCACCGGGAGCCCGACAGATACGCAGTATTTT.

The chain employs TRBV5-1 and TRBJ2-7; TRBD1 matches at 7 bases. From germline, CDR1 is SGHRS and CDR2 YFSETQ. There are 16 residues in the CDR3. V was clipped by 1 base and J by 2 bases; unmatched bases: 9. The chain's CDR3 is CASSLRLATGTYEQYF. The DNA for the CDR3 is TGCGCCAGCAGCTTGAGGTTAGCGACAGGGACCTACGAGCAGTACTTC.